This T cell receptor (beta chain) was identified during a study of beta chain features in type 1 diabetes. Since all of the isolated RNA was reverse transcribed, expressed TCRB transcripts were what got sequenced. About 3.4 million reads on average were seen across naive, central memory and regulatory T cell samples. Repertoires were generated with immunoSEQ multiplex PCR, while TCRdb's copy carries only in-frame clones and drops some. The table shows more than 550,000 clones, with about an eighth occurring only once. V lost 0 bases, J lost 6 bases, and 16 bases lay in between. The CDR3 is made up of 15 amino acids. CDR1 and CDR2 (germline): SGDLS, YYNGEE. To note about this clone: What it binds is unknown.

Notes on the study in general: Moderate yet significant TCRB CDR3 shortening was seen in Type 1 diabetes patients in all four CD4+ subsets.

The rearrangement links TRBV9 to TRBJ2-7; D is uncertain. Material: naive CD4+ T cells from blood. This sequence originates from a man younger than 35 with type 1 diabetes. For the CDR3, the DNA is TGTGCCAGCAGCGTAGGGGGTGTCCCGCTGGTCGAGCAGTACTTC. This codes for CASSVGGVPLVEQYF.